This T cell receptor beta chain was documented in a study of cytomegalovirus exposure and HLA in healthy donors. Across the study: Most genotyped donors, around 86% of roughly 400, had Caucasian-associated genetic ancestry. Study results and limitations: Researchers reported in a later analysis that a missense DCLRE1C variant was tied to TCR beta V- and J-gene trimming.

Use of 60 Vbeta and 13 Jbeta primers characterized the PCR. Produced via immunoSEQ multiplex PCR; TCRdb's table is partial and in-frame only. The sample contains 150,000 to 200,000 clones, 84% of which appear only once. The germline CDR1 and CDR2 sequences are MNHNY and SVGAGI (reference sequence). This CDR3 has 15 amino acids. V was pared by 4 bases and J by 5 bases, with 10 bases of the junction left unmatched. Turning to this clone: Its antigen is as yet unknown.

Sequencing input: PBMCs. This receptor was taken from a girl aged 10 to 17 in good health and CMV-seropositive. J is TRBJ2-5 and V is TRBV6-6; 7 bases align to TRBD1. CDR3 residues: CASSSGRGTAETQYF. The CDR3 bases are TGTGCCAGCAGTTCGGGCAGGGGGACGGCGGAGACCCAGTACTTC.